What follows describes a single T cell receptor beta chain. Authors' analysis steps: Estimation of nucleated cell counts was performed using reference gene primer amplification. Measured with immunoSEQ multiplex PCR; TCRdb has only the in-frame clones, and not every one. V, J and clone size reflect that table, while D and trimming were determined from the DNA. The sample carries over 60,000 clones, roughly nine tenths recorded once. Trimming stripped 5 bases from V and 9 bases from J, with 20 bases between. The CDR3 has 16 amino acids. Looked up from germline, CDR1 is SGHVS and CDR2 is FQNEAQ. This sample was taken from a study of blood T cell repertoires in COVID-19. Study details: Sites across the United States, Italy and Spain contributed samples from acute and convalescent COVID-19. Sample material is recorded as cDNA or gDNA derived from T cells, B-cell-depleted T cells, or PBMCs.

This sequence originates from a woman aged 55-70 years with acute or convalescent COVID-19. The V and J genes are TRBV7-8 and TRBJ1-6; a possible D gene is TRBD1 (6 bases). Sequenced material: peripheral blood. The CDR3 DNA follows: TGTGCCAGCAGCCACGATTCCCCGGGACAAGTTTCACCCCTCCACTTT. It specifies CASSHDSPGQVSPLHF.